Presented here are 27 T cell receptor beta chains from one specimen sequenced in a study of shared clonotypes between healthy human individuals (dated by TCRdb to the early 2020s). Libraries were constructed by the immunoSEQ multiplex PCR assay. Held by TCRdb, this immuneACCESS table contains in-frame sequences only and omits some clones. Under half of the omission traces to an unresolved V gene where checked; the cause of the rest is unknown. Here the sample has about 490,000 clones; 60% to 85% occur a single time. The ten top clones hold 10% to 15% of the sample. Material for sequencing was PBMCs. These TCRs come from a woman between 40 and 50 years old in good health. Some clones in this sample may be carry-over from other donors' samples.

This chain joins TRBV2 and TRBJ2-2; TRBD2 matches at 11 bases. CDR3 length equals 15 residues. Germline loops: CDR1 SNHLY, CDR2 FYNNEI. The trim removed 4 bases at V and 6 bases at J, leaving 4 bases unmatched. The CDR3 region is CASSVSGRAPGELFF. For the CDR3, the DNA is TGTGCCAGCAGTGTTAGCGGGAGGGCCCCCGGGGAGCTGTTTTTT.

The J gene is TRBJ2-7, the V gene TRBV6-1; weak D call: TRBD2 (5 bases). The CDR3 length is 12 residues. Germline CDR1 is MNHNS and CDR2 is SASEGT. Trimming removed 2 bases from V and 9 bases from J, with 11 bases in between. The CDR3 DNA reads as TGTGCCAGCAGTGAAAGGGCCGCGGGGCAGTACTTC. Translation gives CASSERAAGQYF.

The chain employs TRBV7-9 and TRBJ2-3; D unclear. The CDR3 runs to 14 residues. The V and J ends lost 4 bases and 2 bases respectively, with 10 bases between them. Germline-derived CDR1 and CDR2 are SEHNR and FQNEAQ (reference sequence). The DNA of the CDR3 is TGTGCCAGCAGCTCAGTTAGCTCCACAGATACGCAGTATTTT. The encoded protein is CASSSVSSTDTQYF.

This rearrangement joins TRBV7-9 to TRBJ2-6; D may be TRBD1 (5 bases). There are 16 residues in the CDR3. The germline gives CDR1 SEHNR, CDR2 FQNEAQ (reference sequence). V lost 1 base to trimming and J lost 7 bases, with 14 bases between them. The CDR3 DNA is TGTGCCAGCAGCTTAGATGGACACGTTGGCGCCAACGTCCTGACTTTC. This translates into CASSLDGHVGANVLTF.

The gene calls are TRBV27 and TRBJ2-7, with D maybe TRBD1 (5 bases). There are 15 residues in the CDR3. Germline V gives CDR1 MNHEY, CDR2 SMNVEV (reference sequence). V lost 5 bases, J lost 3 bases, and 17 bases lay in between. The CDR3 is CASSPETVMDYEQYF. Written as DNA, the CDR3 is TGTGCCAGCAGTCCTGAGACAGTAATGGACTACGAGCAGTACTTC.

The chain has TRBV10-2 and TRBJ2-2; no clear D gene. Deletions cut 2 bases from V and 4 bases from J, with 11 bases between. The CDR3 sequence is 15 residues long. Germline V gene lookup returns CDR1 WSHSY and CDR2 SAAADI. The CDR3: CASSETQKATGELFF. In DNA, the CDR3 is TGCGCCAGCAGTGAGACCCAGAAAGCCACCGGGGAGCTGTTTTTT.

This clone was observed once. The chain uses TRBV4-1 and TRBJ2-7, with 14 bases that match TRBD2. This CDR3 spans 18 amino acids. Trimming took 4 bases from V and 3 from J; bases not matched to a gene: 11. Germline V CDR1 and CDR2: MGHRA, YSYEKL. CDR3 nucleotides: TGCGCCAGCAGCCCGGGACTAGCGGGAGTGAACTCCGTCTACGAGCAGTACTTC. This codes for CASSPGLAGVNSVYEQYF.

This chain connects TRBV6-4 to TRBJ2-2; 8 nucleotides match TRBD1. Trimming removed 4 bases from V and 1 base from J; junction bases left unmatched: 2. The CDR3 covers 15 residues. Germline V CDR1 and CDR2: MRHNA, SNTAGT. The CDR3 loop is CASSVTGGNTGELFF. CDR3 sequence (DNA): TGTGCCAGCAGTGTTACAGGGGGGAACACCGGGGAGCTGTTTTTT.

V usage is TRBV14 and J usage is TRBJ2-7, with D maybe TRBD2 (5 bases). The germline V and J ends were trimmed by 4 bases and 2 bases, with 15 bases remaining between them. In germline, CDR1 is SGHDN, CDR2 FVKESK. This CDR3 spans 15 amino acids. The CDR3 nucleotides are TGTGCCAGCAGCCCTTTCCGACGGGGTACCTACGAGCAGTACTTC. This translates into CASSPFRRGTYEQYF.

This chain links TRBV6-1 with TRBJ2-7; 14 nucleotides line up with TRBD2. This CDR3 is built from 15 residues. Germline CDR1 is MNHNS and CDR2 is SASEGT. V dropped 10 bases and J dropped 3; count of bases not matched to a gene: 8. The CDR3 region is CATRQGLAGVYEQYF. In nucleotides, the CDR3 is TGTGCCACCCGACAGGGACTAGCGGGAGTCTACGAGCAGTACTTC.

This chain links TRBV7-9 with TRBJ2-7; D may be TRBD2 (5 bases). Trimming took off 6 bases at V and 6 bases at J, with 18 bases between the two ends. Germline assignment: CDR1 SEHNR and CDR2 FQNEAQ (reference sequence). The CDR3 contains 14 residues. The CDR3 nucleotides are TGTGCCAGCAGGTCCACTAGGAACTCTCTCGAGCAGTACTTC. It translates to CASRSTRNSLEQYF.

The chain recombines TRBV10-3 with TRBJ2-1, with D possibly being TRBD1 or TRBD2 (5 bases each). Trimming cost V 6 bases and J 0 bases, with 15 bases left between them. Looked up from germline, CDR1 is ENHRY and CDR2 is SYGVKD. The CDR3 is 16 residues long. CDR3 sequence reads: CAISGAGGSSYNEQFF. CDR3 DNA: TGTGCCATCAGCGGGGCGGGTGGGAGCTCCTACAATGAGCAGTTCTTC.

For the CDR3, the DNA is TGTGCCAGCTCACTAGTTAGCACAGATACGCAGTATTTT. This gives the protein CASSLVSTDTQYF. The rearrangement joins TRBV2 to TRBJ2-3, with TRBD2 as a possible D gene (5 bases). Germline V CDR1 and CDR2: SNHLY, FYNNEI. Trimming took 8 bases from V and 0 from J, leaving 9 bases between them. This CDR3 region has 13 residues.

The chain is built from TRBV15 and TRBJ1-5, with D possibly TRBD1 on 5 matching bases. This CDR3 has 15 residues. Trimming left V 0 bases short and J 5 bases short, with 11 bases between. Germline V gives CDR1 LNHNV, CDR2 YYDKDF (reference sequence). The CDR3: CATSRDPGWDQPQHF. The DNA of the CDR3 is TGTGCCACCAGCAGAGACCCAGGGTGGGATCAGCCCCAGCATTTT. The entire variable domain, with the rest obtained from reference TRBV15 and TRBJ1-5, is as follows: DAMVIQNPRYQVTQFGKPVTLSCSQTLNHNVMYWYQQKSSQAPKLLFHYYDKDFNNEADTPDNFQSRRPNTSFCFLDIRSPGLGDTAMYLCATSRDPGWDQPQHFGDGTRLSIL.

The chain employs TRBV27 and TRBJ2-1; 7 bases are shared with TRBD2. This CDR3 has 14 residues. Germline lookup yields CDR1 MNHEY and CDR2 SMNVEV (reference sequence). The junction had 5 bases not matched to a gene; V was cut back by 4 bases and J by 5 bases. CDR3 nucleotides: TGTGCCAGCAGTTGGGCGGGAGCGGACAATGAGCAGTTCTTC. It encodes CASSWAGADNEQFF.

The rearrangement joins TRBV18 to TRBJ2-7; D is perhaps TRBD2 (5 bases). The V and J ends lost 3 bases and 0 bases respectively, with 9 bases between them. The germline V gene has CDR1 KGHSH and CDR2 LQKENI. The CDR3 is made up of 14 amino acids. CDR3: CASSPSGVSYEQYF. The CDR3 coding sequence is TGTGCCAGCTCACCTTCCGGGGTCTCCTACGAGCAGTACTTC.

This clone was observed a few times. It differs at one base from a far larger clone, so likely a read error. This same CDR3 is encoded by further DNA sequences in the sample. The V call is TRBV2, the J call TRBJ1-5; D is uncertain. The CDR3 is 15 amino acids. Per the germline V gene, CDR1 is SNHLY and CDR2 is FYNNEI. CDR3 loop: CASSEGGFSNQPQHF. CDR3 nucleotides: TGTGCCAGCAGTGAAGGGGGATTTAGCAACCAGCCCCAGCATTTT.

This chain uses TRBV2 with TRBJ2-7; 10 nucleotides align to TRBD1. From germline, CDR1 is SNHLY and CDR2 FYNNEI. The CDR3 length is 14 residues. Trimming took 6 bases from V and 6 from J; bases not matched to a gene: 8. CDR3 DNA: TGTGCCAGCAGCAAAAGCCGGGACAGGGGCGAGCAGTACTTC. This gives the protein CASSKSRDRGEQYF.

Details on this clone: One base away lies a much larger clone, so this may be a sequencing read error. The same CDR3 arises from other DNA sequences in this sample as well. J is TRBJ2-1 and V is TRBV5-6, with unresolved D. The CDR3 extends over 12 amino acids. V shed 2 bases and J shed 8 bases, with 8 bases lying between them. The germline V gene encodes CDR1 SGHDT and CDR2 YYEEEE. The CDR3 spells CASSFTIDEQFF. The CDR3 DNA reads TGTGCCAGCAGCTTCACGATAGATGAGCAGTTCTTC.

The chain is built from TRBV5-1 and TRBJ2-7, with 10 positions matching TRBD1. Germline V gene data show CDR1 as SGHRS and CDR2 as YFSETQ. Germline trimming cut 3 bases from V and 4 bases from J; bases unmatched to any gene: 7. CDR3 length: 15 amino acids. The CDR3 DNA follows: TGCGCCAGCAGCTCGCTACCGGGACAGGGGTACGAGCAGTACTTC. Protein sequence: CASSSLPGQGYEQYF.

The chain uses TRBV5-6 and TRBJ1-4; a possible D gene is TRBD1 (5 bases). The CDR3 runs 14 residues. The germline CDR1 and CDR2 sequences are SGHDT and YYEEEE. V dropped 4 bases and J dropped 4 bases, with 11 bases sitting between them. CDR3 sequence (DNA): TGTGCCAGCAGCCTCCGGGGGGGTAATGAAAAACTGTTTTTT. This encodes CASSLRGGNEKLFF.

The chain carries TRBV30 and TRBJ2-1; 8 bases map to TRBD2. Unmatched junction bases numbered 10, after V lost 0 bases and J lost 9 bases. This CDR3 spans 15 amino acids. The germline CDR1 and CDR2 sequences are GTSNPN and SVGIG (reference sequence). The CDR3: CAWSVTGGPRGEQFF. DNA of the CDR3: TGTGCCTGGAGTGTAACGGGAGGGCCTCGGGGTGAGCAGTTCTTC.

The V call is TRBV29-1, the J call TRBJ2-7, with 9 bases fitting TRBD2. This CDR3 is 12 amino acids long. The germline V gene encodes CDR1 SQVTM and CDR2 ANQGSEA. After removal of 6 bases from V and 5 bases from J, the junction contained 5 bases not matched to a gene. The CDR3 bases are TGCAGCGTGGCGCGGGAGGGAGACGAGCAGTACTTC. Amino acid sequence: CSVAREGDEQYF.

V gene TRBV25-1 combines with J gene TRBJ2-2, with 9 bases lining up with TRBD1. Germline CDR1 is MGHDK and CDR2 is SYGVNS. Unmatched junction bases numbered 7, after V lost 4 bases and J lost 7 bases. The CDR3 is 15 amino acids. DNA for the CDR3: TGTGCCAGCAGTGGAGGGACAGGGTGGGTCGGGGAGCTGTTTTTT. Translated, it gives CASSGGTGWVGELFF.

Points on this clone: The same CDR3 arises from other DNA sequences in this sample as well. V and J are TRBV9 and TRBJ2-5; a possible D gene is TRBD2 (5 bases). The CDR3 sequence is 14 residues long. Trimming left V 0 bases short and J 2 bases short, with 8 bases between. CDR1 SGDLS and CDR2 YYNGEE come from the germline V gene. Here the CDR3 reads CASSVVGGQETQYF. As DNA, the CDR3 is TGTGCCAGCAGCGTAGTAGGAGGACAAGAGACCCAGTACTTC.

This clone occurred a few times. V gene TRBV18 combines with J gene TRBJ2-3; D possibly corresponds to TRBD1 (6 bases). Germline CDR1 is KGHSH and CDR2 is LQKENI. V lost 6 bases to trimming and J lost 0 bases, with 16 bases between them. This CDR3 contains 16 residues. The CDR3 is CASSPRQAASTDTQYF. The CDR3 nucleotides are TGTGCCAGCTCGCCGAGACAGGCGGCTAGCACAGATACGCAGTATTTT.

This chain uses TRBV5-1 with TRBJ2-5; 7 nucleotides align to TRBD1. Germline V gene data show CDR1 as SGHRS and CDR2 as YFSETQ. There are 14 residues in the CDR3. Trimming cost V 2 bases and J 5 bases; bases outside gene matches: 6. CDR3 in amino acids: CASSFLGGAETQYF. CDR3 DNA: TGCGCCAGCAGCTTTTTAGGGGGCGCGGAGACCCAGTACTTC.